This T cell receptor (beta chain) comes out of a study of blood T cell repertoires in COVID-19. On the study more broadly: The analysed material was cDNA or gDNA that came from T cells, B-cell-depleted T cells, or PBMCs.

Only in-frame clones appear in the TCRdb table, and some are missing; sequencing was by immunoSEQ multiplex PCR. There are 90,000 to 120,000 clones in the sample; 89% occur only once, and more than 4.5% lies in the top ten. From germline, CDR1 is SGHRS and CDR2 YFSETQ. CDR3 length equals 16 residues. The germline V and J ends were trimmed by 2 bases and 0 bases, with 14 bases remaining between them. This sequence joins TRBV5-1 and TRBJ1-1, with unresolved D. The material sequenced was peripheral blood. This clonotype was obtained from a man aged 40-49 years with active or convalescent COVID-19. The DNA of the CDR3 is TGCGCCAGCAGCTTTGAGGCTGGCGGCATGAACACTGAAGCTTTCTTT. This codes for CASSFEAGGMNTEAFF.